This T cell receptor (beta chain) was obtained from a study of control samples from healthy donors and cancer patients. Sequencing used immunoSEQ multiplex PCR; TCRdb keeps in-frame clones, though not all of them. The sample holds 200,000 or so clones, 90% to 95% seen once. The clonotype originates from a man aged 25 to 40 in good health. The specimen was blood.

The CDR3 DNA reads TGTGCCAGCAGCGTAGCTCCGCGCCCGGGGGCTGGCGCAGATACGCAGTATTTT. Encoded protein: CASSVAPRPGAGADTQYF. The V call is TRBV9, the J call TRBJ2-3; D assignment may be TRBD1 or TRBD2 (6 bases each). The CDR3 consists of 18 residues. In germline, CDR1 is SGDLS, CDR2 YYNGEE. The V gene lost 0 bases and the J gene lost 4 bases, with 21 bases spanning the gap.